Listed below are T cell receptor beta chains from one sample, sequenced in a study of PD-1 blockade in classical Hodgkin lymphoma. Sequenced by immunoSEQ multiplex PCR; TCRdb stores in-frame clones only, minus some. Altogether 90,000 to 110,000 clones are present, roughly nine tenths being singletons, with the ten largest covering 15% to 20%. This specimen consisted of peripheral blood mononuclear cells (PBMCs), obtained before the fourth cycle of nivolumab. The receptor set was obtained from a human donor with classical Hodgkin lymphoma. Each CDR3 is given with its conserved first and last residue. A D gene is named only where the DNA matches it firmly. Some rows have no size entry. The others give once, few or many, or a class for an expanded clone.

j_gene: TRBJ2-7; v_gene: TRBV11-2; d_gene: NA; abundance: NA; CDR3nt: TGTGCCAGCAGCTTAGTAGGGTTCCACGAGCAGTACTTC; CDR3aa: CASSLVGFHEQYF
j_gene: TRBJ2-3; v_gene: TRBV19; d_gene: TRBD2; abundance: NA; CDR3nt: TGTGCCAGCAATTCGCCCGGGACTAGTATTGCAGATACGCAGTATTTT; CDR3aa: CASNSPGTSIADTQYF
j_gene: TRBJ2-3; v_gene: TRBV7-9; d_gene: TRBD2; abundance: NA; CDR3nt: TGTGCCAGCAGCCCTAGCGGGGGGAGCACAGATACGCAGTATTTT; CDR3aa: CASSPSGGSTDTQYF
j_gene: TRBJ1-4; v_gene: TRBV5-1; d_gene: TRBD1; abundance: once; CDR3nt: TGCGCCAGCAGCGCGACAGGGGACGCTGAAAAACTGTTTTTT; CDR3aa: CASSATGDAEKLFF
j_gene: TRBJ2-1; v_gene: TRBV7-6; d_gene: NA; abundance: NA; CDR3nt: TGTGCCAGCAGCTTAGGTCTGGGGGGCTACCCAACTAGAATCTCCTACAATGAGCAGTTCTTC; CDR3aa: CASSLGLGGYPTRISYNEQFF
j_gene: TRBJ2-1; v_gene: TRBV28; d_gene: TRBD2; abundance: NA; CDR3nt: TGTGCCAGCAGTTTGGCTAGCGGGCCCTACAATGAGCAGTTCTTC; CDR3aa: CASSLASGPYNEQFF
j_gene: TRBJ1-2; v_gene: TRBV4-1; d_gene: NA; abundance: NA; CDR3nt: TGCGCCAGCAGCCAAGTTTCCTTCTTTGAGGAGGGCTACACCTTC; CDR3aa: CASSQVSFFEEGYTF
j_gene: TRBJ1-1; v_gene: TRBV30; d_gene: NA; abundance: NA; CDR3nt: TGTGCCTGGAGCGGGCCCTTAAGTGCTTTCTTT; CDR3aa: CAWSGPLSAFF
j_gene: TRBJ1-3; v_gene: TRBV5-4; d_gene: NA; abundance: NA; CDR3nt: TGTGCCAGCAGGAAATTAGTACAAGTTATCTCTGGAAACACCATATATTTT; CDR3aa: CASRKLVQVISGNTIYF
j_gene: TRBJ2-5; v_gene: TRBV18; d_gene: NA; abundance: NA; CDR3nt: TGTGCCAGCTCGTCAGGAGGGGAGACCCAGTACTTC; CDR3aa: CASSSGGETQYF
j_gene: TRBJ1-4; v_gene: TRBV4-3; d_gene: NA; abundance: NA; CDR3nt: TGCGCCAGCAGCCAAGATGGCCGGGGCGGTGAAAAACTGTTTTTT; CDR3aa: CASSQDGRGGEKLFF
j_gene: TRBJ2-7; v_gene: TRBV6-1; d_gene: TRBD2; abundance: NA; CDR3nt: TGTGCCAGCAGTGACGCGGGAGGGCCCCGCTCCTACGAGCAGTACTTC; CDR3aa: CASSDAGGPRSYEQYF
j_gene: TRBJ2-1; v_gene: TRBV11-3; d_gene: TRBD2; abundance: NA; CDR3nt: TGTGCCAGCAGCTTAATAGCGGGGACCTACAATGAGCAGTTCTTC; CDR3aa: CASSLIAGTYNEQFF
j_gene: TRBJ1-5; v_gene: TRBV28; d_gene: TRBD1; abundance: few; CDR3nt: TGTGCCAGCAGCCCGGGGGGACAGGGGGATCAGCCCCAGCATTTT; CDR3aa: CASSPGGQGDQPQHF
j_gene: TRBJ2-7; v_gene: TRBV15; d_gene: NA; abundance: NA; CDR3nt: TGTGCCACCAGGTCACGGGTAAAGGGGTCCTACGAGCAGTACTTC; CDR3aa: CATRSRVKGSYEQYF
j_gene: TRBJ2-1; v_gene: TRBV15; d_gene: TRBD1; abundance: NA; CDR3nt: TGTGCCACCAGCAGAGCATTGAGGACAGGCGACGAGCAGTTCTTC; CDR3aa: CATSRALRTGDEQFF